A single sample gave rise to the 3 T cell receptor beta chains below, sequenced in a study of regulatory T cells in long-lasting Graves disease. Sample time point: newly diagnosed GD, antithyroid drugs for less than 3 months. RNA extracted from PBMCs served as the sequencing template. Construction of the TCR beta libraries employed iRepertoire HTBI primers in conjunction with Arm-PCR of CDR3 regions. TCRdb analysed the multiplex PCR reads with MiXCR anew, one entry per CDR3 protein. The repertoire holds some 250,000 distinct CDR3 sequences, with approximately 20% as singletons. The sample was also linked to a second study, of T cells in Graves' hyperthyroidism and ophthalmopathy.

Source: peripheral blood mononuclear cells (PBMCs), taken at new diagnosis, from a patient treated with antithyroid drugs. The receptors stem from a woman between 25 and 40 years old with Graves disease.

Turning to this clonotype: One base separates it from a far larger clone, so it is likely a read error. CDR3 DNA sequence: TGTGCCAGCATTTACTCCCCACAGGACATGAACACTGAAGCTTTCTTT. Protein: CASIYSPQDMNTEAFF. The chain recombines TRBV6-2 or TRBV6-3 with TRBJ1-1; D is perhaps TRBD1 (5 bases). The germline V gene has CDR1 MNHEY and CDR2 SVGEGT. The CDR3 sequence is 16 residues long.

This clonotype was seen only a few times. This chain joins TRBV7-2 and TRBJ2-3; TRBD2 might be the D (5 bases). Germline V CDR1 and CDR2: SGHTA, FQGNSA. V shed 2 bases and J shed 1 base, with 10 bases lying between them. This CDR3 comprises 15 residues. CDR3 DNA: TGTGCCAGCAGCTTAAGTAGACTACGCACAGATACGCAGTATTTT. Translating gives CASSLSRLRTDTQYF.

This clonotype has ten or more counts. This chain links TRBV3-1 with TRBJ2-7; 9 positions agree with TRBD1. Germline trimming cut 2 bases from V and 11 bases from J; bases unmatched to any gene: 4. The CDR3 has 12 amino acids. Germline V CDR1 and CDR2: LGHDT, YNNKEL (reference sequence). This CDR3 is CASSQHGQGKYF. CDR3 DNA: TGTGCCAGCAGCCAACACGGACAGGGGAAGTACTTC.